What follows is one TCR beta chain and its context. The target antigen is unknown. PCR used 60 Vbeta primers and 13 Jbeta primers. Data came from immunoSEQ multiplex PCR; TCRdb stores just in-frame clones and leaves some out. The sample has roughly 260,000 clones; approximately 84% are singletons. The CDR3 runs to 15 residues. V was pared by 7 bases and J by 2 bases, with 19 bases between. Germline CDR1 and CDR2: SGHTS and YDEGEE. The data were taken from a study of cytomegalovirus exposure and HLA in healthy donors. Study-level points and caveats: A prior analysis recorded that most TCR beta V segments were productive about 90% or about 30% of the time. Later work associated fewer than 20,000 TCR beta sequences with HLA alleles at 0.05 false discovery rate. TCR beta chain V- and J-gene trimming was linked, in a later analysis, to a missense variant in DCLRE1C.

The sample taken for sequencing was PBMCs. This receptor was taken from a woman aged 40-49 years in good health and CMV-seropositive. The chain combines TRBV5-8 with TRBJ2-7, with a tentative D call TRBD2 (6 bases). The CDR3 spells CASRISGETPYEQYF. For the CDR3, the DNA is TGTGCCAGCCGGATTTCGGGGGAGACCCCCTACGAGCAGTACTTC.